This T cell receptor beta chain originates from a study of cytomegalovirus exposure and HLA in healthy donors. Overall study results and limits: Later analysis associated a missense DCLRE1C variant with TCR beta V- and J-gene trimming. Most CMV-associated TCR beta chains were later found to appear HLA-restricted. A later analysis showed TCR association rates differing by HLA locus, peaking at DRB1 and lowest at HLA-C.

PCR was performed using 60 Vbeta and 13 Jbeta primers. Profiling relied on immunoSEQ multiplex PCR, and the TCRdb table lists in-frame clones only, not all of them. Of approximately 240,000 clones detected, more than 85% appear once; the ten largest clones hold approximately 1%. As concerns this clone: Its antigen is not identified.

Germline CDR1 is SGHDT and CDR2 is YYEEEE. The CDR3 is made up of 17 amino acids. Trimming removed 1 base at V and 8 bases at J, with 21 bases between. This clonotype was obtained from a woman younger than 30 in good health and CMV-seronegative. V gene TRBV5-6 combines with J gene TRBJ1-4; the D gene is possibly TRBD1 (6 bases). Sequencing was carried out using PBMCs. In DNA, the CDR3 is TGTGCCAGCAGCTTGCGTATGGGCATGGGGGCGATCGAAAAACTGTTTTTT. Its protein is CASSLRMGMGAIEKLFF.